This T cell receptor (beta chain) was documented in a study of molecular identifiers for immune sequencing clone quantification. As regards this clonotype: Its matching antigen is unknown.

Library preparation followed earlier protocols using designated TCR primers. TCRdb used MiXCR to reprocess the PCR reads, holding one entry per CDR3 protein. In the table there are about 640,000 distinct CDR3 sequences, just under 20% of which are singletons. Study-wide results and caveats: Detection of one spiked Jurkat cell's TCR RNA reportedly worked in 1 million or so naive cells.

Sorted inputs of 20,000 to 1,000,000 cells, with 10%, 30% or 50% RNA, yielded naive CD8 libraries. CD8+CD4-CCR7+CD45RA+ cells were sorted as naive CD8 T cells. The CDR3 sequence is 16 residues long. Per germline, CDR1 LGHNA and CDR2 YNFKEQ. With V trimmed by 4 bases and J by 6 bases, 8 bases remained unmatched. The chain employs TRBV4-2 and TRBJ2-2; 10 bases map to TRBD2. Sequencing input: naive CD8+ T cells from blood, with Jurkat cell RNA spiked in. Subset defined: FACS-sorted CD8+CD4-CCR7+CD45RA+ naive T cells. The sequence was obtained from a human donor in good health. Some libraries in this study had Jurkat cell RNA spiked in. Here the CDR3 DNA reads TGTGCCAGCAGCCCTCTAGCGGGAGCACAACCCGGGGAGCTGTTTTTT. It yields the protein CASSPLAGAQPGELFF.